A single T cell receptor (beta chain) is shown here with its context. Its antigen remains unidentified. This entry is derived from a study of Ad26.COV2.S vaccination and SARS-CoV-2 variants. Findings and limits, study-wide: Placebo and vaccine recipients had non-spike TCR breadth that was similar.

Noted treatment: over 15 received Ad26.COV2.S at low or high dose, single or two shots; 5 received placebo; per-sample allocation not given. Sampling was performed 63 days after the first vaccine or placebo injection. Germline V gives CDR1 MNHEY, CDR2 SVGAGI. The CDR3 length is 14 residues. V lost 2 bases and J lost 4; bases outside the gene matches: 3. Clones were sequenced by immunoSEQ multiplex PCR, and TCRdb holds only the in-frame ones, with some missing. The sample yields hundreds of thousands of clones, approximately 92% seen once. The origin of this receptor is a person between 18 and 60 years old who received the Ad26.COV2.S COVID-19 vaccine or a placebo. The chain combines TRBV6-5 with TRBJ1-2; 8 bases match TRBD1. The sample was peripheral blood, taken in a trial of Ad26.COV2.S vaccine versus placebo. The CDR3 nucleotides are TGTGCCAGCAGTTACGCAGGGGGCACCTATGGCTACACCTTC. Encoded protein: CASSYAGGTYGYTF.